This entry lists 10 T cell receptor beta chains sequenced from one sample in a study of blood T cells in healthy people across ages. Primed by a sample-barcoded 5' primer and a J-beta primer mix, a second PCR proceeded for 7 to 11 cycles. TCRdb itself ran the 5' RACE reads through MiXCR, one entry per CDR3 protein. The sample gives more than 650,000 distinct CDR3 sequences, approximately 21% of which show up once; approximately 20% is in the top ten. Sequencing was done on a sample of blood. The receptor source for this set is a man between 70 and 80 years old in good health.

The rearrangement joins TRBV12-3 or TRBV12-4 to TRBJ1-2; D gene ambiguous. This CDR3 spans 12 amino acids. V was clipped by 2 bases and J by 4 bases, with 5 bases between them. CDR3 sequence: CASSLFLYGYTF. The CDR3 DNA sequence: TGTGCCAGCAGTTTATTCCTCTATGGCTACACCTTC.

This clonotype has a handful of counts. The gene calls are TRBV12-3 or TRBV12-4 and TRBJ2-7; 8 nucleotides match TRBD2. V lost 5 bases to trimming and J lost 3 bases; unmatched junction nucleotides: 9. This CDR3 is built from 15 residues. The CDR3 protein is CASSGPSAGDYEQYF. The CDR3 DNA sequence: TGTGCCAGCAGTGGCCCCTCAGCGGGGGACTACGAGCAGTACTTC.

This clonotype was counted a few times. The chain links TRBV5-1 to TRBJ2-1; 7 bases agree with TRBD1. The J segment lost 7 bases and the V segment lost 4 bases, leaving 11 bases of the junction unmatched. Germline CDR1 is SGHRS and CDR2 is YFSETQ. This CDR3 spans 15 amino acids. This chain's CDR3 is CASSAATRQGNEQFF. The DNA of the CDR3 is TGCGCCAGCAGCGCGGCTACTAGACAGGGTAATGAGCAGTTCTTC.

CDR3 region: CSVDGQLYNEQFF. In DNA form, the CDR3 reads TGCAGCGTTGATGGTCAACTCTACAATGAGCAGTTCTTC. This chain links TRBV29-1 with TRBJ2-1; D ambiguous. The CDR3 length is 13 residues. The V end was cut by 3 bases, the J end by 3 bases, with 9 bases between. Germline values: CDR1 SQVTM, CDR2 ANQGSEA.

This clonotype has just a few counts. V is TRBV3-1 and J is TRBJ2-1, with D maybe TRBD2 (6 bases). Germline V gene data show CDR1 as LGHDT and CDR2 as YNNKEL (reference sequence). The V gene lost 4 bases and the J gene lost 3 bases, with 13 bases spanning the gap. The CDR3 covers 15 residues. CDR3 loop: CASSRLATYYNEQFF. The CDR3 DNA follows: TGTGCCAGCAGCCGGCTAGCGACATACTACAATGAGCAGTTCTTC.

This clonotype occurred a few times. The rearrangement uses TRBV6-2 or TRBV6-3 and TRBJ2-1, with 8 bases aligning to TRBD2. The germline V gene has CDR1 MNHEY and CDR2 SVGEGT. The V gene end was trimmed by 8 bases and the J gene end by 5 bases; junction bases not matched to a gene: 5. The CDR3 covers 13 residues. This chain's CDR3 is CASRILADNEQFF. The CDR3 DNA reads as TGTGCCAGCCGGATACTAGCGGACAATGAGCAGTTCTTC.

This clonotype showed up just a few times. V usage is TRBV27 and J usage is TRBJ1-1; maybe TRBD1 (6 bases). From germline, CDR1 is MNHEY and CDR2 SMNVEV (reference sequence). The CDR3 loop spans 15 amino acids. V dropped 5 bases and J dropped 4 bases, with 17 bases sitting between them. CDR3 region: CASSTSQGLSTEAFF. Written as DNA, the CDR3 is TGTGCCAGCAGTACCTCCCAGGGGCTGAGCACTGAAGCTTTCTTT.

V usage is TRBV27 and J usage is TRBJ2-7, with D hard to call. V lost 10 bases and J 2 bases, leaving 18 bases between the germline ends. Germline V gives CDR1 MNHEY, CDR2 SMNVEV (reference sequence). CDR3 length: 14 residues. CDR3 sequence (DNA): TGTGCCAAAATGGTGGCAGTTCACACCTACGAGCAGTACTTC. It translates to CAKMVAVHTYEQYF.

This clonotype was recorded a few times. The V call is TRBV11-2, the J call TRBJ2-5; 7 bases agree with TRBD1. The J call may be mistaken, given a closer DNA end match to TRBJ2-1. The CDR3 is 15 amino acids. The germline gives CDR1 SGHAT, CDR2 FQNNGV. The CDR3 loop is CASSSRTGPGNEQFF. Written as DNA, the CDR3 is TGTGCCAGCAGCTCGAGGACAGGACCCGGCAATGAGCAGTTCTTC.

This clonotype was seen a few times. The gene calls are TRBV12-3 or TRBV12-4 and TRBJ1-3; 8 nucleotides agree with TRBD1. V lost 6 bases, J lost 8 bases, and 6 bases stayed unmatched. CDR3 length: 13 amino acids. CDR3 loop: CASSDRGGDTIYF. In DNA form, the CDR3 reads TGTGCCAGCAGCGACAGGGGAGGAGACACCATATATTTT.